Sequencing of this T cell receptor (beta chain) was carried out in a study of T cells in tuberculosis. Study-wide background: This South African cohort compared adolescents with or without latent tuberculosis against adults with active tuberculosis.

Data came from immunoSEQ multiplex PCR; TCRdb stores just in-frame clones and leaves some out. The repertoire has 30,000 to 40,000 clones, approximately 90% of them found once; the top ten carry roughly 2.4%. The study's findings and limits: The TCR-beta difference was not significant; alpha differences partly reflected length. Smaller distances to GMM-specific TCRs suggested their expansion in active tuberculosis. Active tuberculosis cases were adults; controls were adolescents.

Trimming removed 7 bases at V and 0 bases at J, with 12 bases between. Looked up from germline, CDR1 is SNHLY and CDR2 is FYNNEI. The CDR3 has 14 amino acids. About this clone: The antigen is not known.

The sample consisted of PBMCs. The sequence was collected from a donor between 10 and 29 years old with latent tuberculosis or without tuberculosis infection. The J gene is TRBJ1-1, the V gene TRBV2; maybe TRBD1 (6 bases). The CDR3 DNA reads TGTGCCAGCATCCGGACAGTCTTGAACACTGAAGCTTTCTTT. It yields the protein CASIRTVLNTEAFF.